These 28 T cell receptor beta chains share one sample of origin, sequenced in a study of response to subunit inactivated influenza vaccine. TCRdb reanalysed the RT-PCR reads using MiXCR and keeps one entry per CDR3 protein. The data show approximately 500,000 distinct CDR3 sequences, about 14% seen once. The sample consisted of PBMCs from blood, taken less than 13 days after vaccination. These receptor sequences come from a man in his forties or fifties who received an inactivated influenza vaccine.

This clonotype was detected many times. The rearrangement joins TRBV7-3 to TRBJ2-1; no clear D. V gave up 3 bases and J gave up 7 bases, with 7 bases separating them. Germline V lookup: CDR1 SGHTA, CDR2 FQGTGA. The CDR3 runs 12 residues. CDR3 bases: TGTGCCAGCAGCTTGATAGGAAATGAGCAGTTCTTC. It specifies CASSLIGNEQFF.

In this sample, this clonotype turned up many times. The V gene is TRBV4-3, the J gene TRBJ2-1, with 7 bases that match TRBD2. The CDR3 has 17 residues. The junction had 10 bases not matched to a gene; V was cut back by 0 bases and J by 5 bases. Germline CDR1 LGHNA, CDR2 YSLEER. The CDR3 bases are TGCGCCAGCAGCCAAGATTTAGTGACTAGCACGCACAATGAGCAGTTCTTC. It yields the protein CASSQDLVTSTHNEQFF.

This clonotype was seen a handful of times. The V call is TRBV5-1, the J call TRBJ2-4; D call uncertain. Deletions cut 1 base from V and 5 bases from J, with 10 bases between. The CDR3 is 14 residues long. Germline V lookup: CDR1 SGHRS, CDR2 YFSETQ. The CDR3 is CASSLPGSQNIQYF. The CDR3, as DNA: TGCGCCAGCAGCTTGCCGGGTTCTCAAAACATTCAGTACTTC.

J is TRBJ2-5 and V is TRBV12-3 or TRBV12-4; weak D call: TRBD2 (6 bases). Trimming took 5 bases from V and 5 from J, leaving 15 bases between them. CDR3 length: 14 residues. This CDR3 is CASSPVRAGETQYF. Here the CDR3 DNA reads TGTGCCAGCAGTCCAGTGAGGGCGGGGGAGACCCAGTACTTC.

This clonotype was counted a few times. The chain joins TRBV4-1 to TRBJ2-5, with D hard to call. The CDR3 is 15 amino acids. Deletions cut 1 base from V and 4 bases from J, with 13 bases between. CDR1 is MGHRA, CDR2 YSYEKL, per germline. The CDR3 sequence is CASSQAVRLGETQYF. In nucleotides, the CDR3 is TGCGCCAGCAGCCAAGCGGTCAGGCTGGGAGAGACCCAGTACTTC.

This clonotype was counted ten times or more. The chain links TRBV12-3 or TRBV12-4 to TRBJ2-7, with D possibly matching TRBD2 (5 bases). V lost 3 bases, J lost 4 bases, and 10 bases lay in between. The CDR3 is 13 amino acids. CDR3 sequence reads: CASSLRDGYEQYF. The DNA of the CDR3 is TGTGCCAGCAGTTTGAGGGATGGATACGAGCAGTACTTC.

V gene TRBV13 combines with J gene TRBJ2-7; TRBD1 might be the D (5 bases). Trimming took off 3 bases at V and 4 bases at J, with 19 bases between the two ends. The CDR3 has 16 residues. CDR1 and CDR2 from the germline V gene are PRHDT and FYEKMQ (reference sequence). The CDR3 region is CASSFNPTDSIYEQYF. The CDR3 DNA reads TGTGCCAGCAGCTTCAACCCGACAGACTCAATTTACGAGCAGTACTTC.

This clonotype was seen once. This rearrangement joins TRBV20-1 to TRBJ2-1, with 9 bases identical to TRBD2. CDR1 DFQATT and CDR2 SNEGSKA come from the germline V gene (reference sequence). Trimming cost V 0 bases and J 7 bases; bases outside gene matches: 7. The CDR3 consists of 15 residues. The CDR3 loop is CSARDLASGENEQFF. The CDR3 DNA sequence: TGCAGTGCTAGAGATTTGGCTAGCGGGGAAAATGAGCAGTTCTTC.

The CDR3 DNA reads TGCGCCAGCAGCGTCACAGGCTATAACACTGAAGCTTTCTTT. This sequence encodes CASSVTGYNTEAFF. The chain carries TRBV5-1 and TRBJ1-1, with D perhaps TRBD1 (5 bases). The V gene lost 4 bases and the J gene lost 2 bases, with 12 bases spanning the gap. CDR3 size: 14 residues. Germline assignment: CDR1 SGHRS and CDR2 YFSETQ.

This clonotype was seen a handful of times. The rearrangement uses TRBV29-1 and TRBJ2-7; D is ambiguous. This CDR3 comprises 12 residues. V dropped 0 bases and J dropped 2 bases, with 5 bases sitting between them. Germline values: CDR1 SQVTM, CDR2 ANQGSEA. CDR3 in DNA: TGCAGCGTTGAAGATTCCACCTACGAGCAGTACTTC. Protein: CSVEDSTYEQYF.

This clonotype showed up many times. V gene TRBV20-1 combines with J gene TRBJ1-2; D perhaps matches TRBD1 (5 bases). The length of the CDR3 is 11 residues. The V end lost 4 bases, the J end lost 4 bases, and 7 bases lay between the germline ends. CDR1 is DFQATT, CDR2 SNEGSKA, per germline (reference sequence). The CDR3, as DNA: TGCAGTGCTACAGGGACCTATGGCTACACCTTC. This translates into CSATGTYGYTF.

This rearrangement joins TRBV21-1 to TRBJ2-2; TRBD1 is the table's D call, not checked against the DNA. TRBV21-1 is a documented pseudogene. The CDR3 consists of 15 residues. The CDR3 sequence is CASSPGRVDTGELFF. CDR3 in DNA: TGTGCCAGTTCCCCGGGACGGGTGGACACCGGGGAGCTGTTTTTT.

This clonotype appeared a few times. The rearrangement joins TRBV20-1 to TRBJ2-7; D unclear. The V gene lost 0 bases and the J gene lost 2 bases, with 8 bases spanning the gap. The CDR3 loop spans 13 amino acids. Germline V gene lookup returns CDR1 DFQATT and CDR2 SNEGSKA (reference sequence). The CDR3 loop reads CSARDYRAYEQYF. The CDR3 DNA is TGCAGTGCTAGAGATTACAGAGCCTACGAGCAGTACTTC.

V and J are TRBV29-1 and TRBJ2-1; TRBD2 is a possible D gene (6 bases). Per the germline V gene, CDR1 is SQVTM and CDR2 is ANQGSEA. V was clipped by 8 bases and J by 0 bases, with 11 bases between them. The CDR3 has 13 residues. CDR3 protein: CSMRGSSYNEQFF. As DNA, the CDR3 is TGCAGCATGCGGGGTAGCTCCTACAATGAGCAGTTCTTC.

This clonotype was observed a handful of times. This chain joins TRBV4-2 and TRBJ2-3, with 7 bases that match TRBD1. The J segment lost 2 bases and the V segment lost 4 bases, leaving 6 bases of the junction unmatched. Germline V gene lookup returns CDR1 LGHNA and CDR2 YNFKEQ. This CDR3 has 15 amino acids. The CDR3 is CASSLNDRATDTQYF. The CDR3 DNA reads TGTGCCAGCAGCCTAAACGACAGGGCCACAGATACGCAGTATTTT.

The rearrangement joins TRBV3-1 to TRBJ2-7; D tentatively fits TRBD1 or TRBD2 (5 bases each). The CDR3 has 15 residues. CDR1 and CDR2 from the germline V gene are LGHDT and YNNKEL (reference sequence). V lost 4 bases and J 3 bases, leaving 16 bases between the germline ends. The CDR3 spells CASSPDRDGDYEQYF. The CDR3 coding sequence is TGTGCCAGCAGCCCCGACCGGGACGGCGACTACGAGCAGTACTTC.

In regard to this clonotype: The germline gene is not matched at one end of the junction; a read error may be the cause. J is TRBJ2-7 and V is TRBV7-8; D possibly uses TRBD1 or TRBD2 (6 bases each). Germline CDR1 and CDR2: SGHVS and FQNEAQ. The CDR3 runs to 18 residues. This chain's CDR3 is CASSRASGTPSGVYKQYF. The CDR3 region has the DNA TGTGCCAGCAGCCGAGCCTCCGGGACTCCGTCAGGGGTCTACAAGCAGTACTTC.

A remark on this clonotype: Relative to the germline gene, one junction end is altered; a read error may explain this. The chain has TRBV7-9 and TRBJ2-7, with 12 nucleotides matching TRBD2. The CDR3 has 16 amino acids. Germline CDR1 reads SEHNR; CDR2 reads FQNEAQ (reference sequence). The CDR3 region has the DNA TGTGCCAGCAGGTTAGGCCTAGCGGGAGGGTCCTACGAGCAGTACTTC. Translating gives CASRLGLAGGSYEQYF.

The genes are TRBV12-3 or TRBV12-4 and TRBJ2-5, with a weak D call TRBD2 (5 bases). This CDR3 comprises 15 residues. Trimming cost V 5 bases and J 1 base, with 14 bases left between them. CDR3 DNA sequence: TGTGCCAGCAGTCGCCCGGGAAGAGCCCAAGAGACCCAGTACTTC. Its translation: CASSRPGRAQETQYF.

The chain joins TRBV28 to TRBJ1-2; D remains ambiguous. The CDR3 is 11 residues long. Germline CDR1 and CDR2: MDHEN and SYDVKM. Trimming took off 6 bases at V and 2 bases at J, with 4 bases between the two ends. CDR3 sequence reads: CASSKNYGYTF. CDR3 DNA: TGTGCCAGCAGCAAAAACTATGGCTACACCTTC.

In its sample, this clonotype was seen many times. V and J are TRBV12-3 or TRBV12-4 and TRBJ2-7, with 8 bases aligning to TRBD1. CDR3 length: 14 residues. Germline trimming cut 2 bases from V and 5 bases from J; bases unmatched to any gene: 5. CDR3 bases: TGTGCCAGCAGTTTAAAGGACAGGGTAGACGAGCAGTACTTC. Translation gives CASSLKDRVDEQYF.

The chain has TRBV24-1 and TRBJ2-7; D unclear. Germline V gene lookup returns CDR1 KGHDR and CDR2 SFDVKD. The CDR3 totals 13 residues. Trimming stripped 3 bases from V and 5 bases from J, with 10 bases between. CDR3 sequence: CATSDNVGNEQYF. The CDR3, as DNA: TGTGCCACCAGTGATAATGTGGGCAACGAGCAGTACTTC.

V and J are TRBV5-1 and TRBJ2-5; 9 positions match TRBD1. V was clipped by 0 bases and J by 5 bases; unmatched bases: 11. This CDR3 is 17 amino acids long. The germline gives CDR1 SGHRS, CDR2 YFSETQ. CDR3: CASSLAARTGVPETQYF. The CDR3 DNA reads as TGCGCCAGCAGCTTGGCCGCCCGGACAGGGGTTCCGGAGACCCAGTACTTC.

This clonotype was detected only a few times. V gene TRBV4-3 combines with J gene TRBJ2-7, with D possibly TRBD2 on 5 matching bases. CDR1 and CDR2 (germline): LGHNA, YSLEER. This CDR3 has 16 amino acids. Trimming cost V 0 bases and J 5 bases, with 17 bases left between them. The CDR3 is CASSQEVPGSGNEQYF. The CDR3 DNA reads TGCGCCAGCAGCCAAGAGGTCCCCGGGTCGGGGAACGAGCAGTACTTC.

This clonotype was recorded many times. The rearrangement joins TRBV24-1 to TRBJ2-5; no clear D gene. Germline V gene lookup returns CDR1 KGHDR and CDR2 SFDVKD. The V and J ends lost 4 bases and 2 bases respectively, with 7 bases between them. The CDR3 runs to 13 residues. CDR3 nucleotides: TGTGCCACCAGTGAAACGGAACAAGAGACCCAGTACTTC. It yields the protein CATSETEQETQYF.

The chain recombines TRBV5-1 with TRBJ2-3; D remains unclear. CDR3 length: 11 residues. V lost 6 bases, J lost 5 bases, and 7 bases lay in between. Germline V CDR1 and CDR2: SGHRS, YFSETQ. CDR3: CASTRGDTQYF. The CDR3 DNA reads TGCGCCAGCACCCGAGGAGATACGCAGTATTTT.

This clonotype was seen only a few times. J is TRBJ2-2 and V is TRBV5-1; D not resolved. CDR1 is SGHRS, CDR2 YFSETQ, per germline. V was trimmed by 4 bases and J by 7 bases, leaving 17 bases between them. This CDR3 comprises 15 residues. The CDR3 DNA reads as TGCGCCAGCAGCCTCCCGACACACAGTAGCGGGGAGCTGTTTTTT. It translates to CASSLPTHSSGELFF.

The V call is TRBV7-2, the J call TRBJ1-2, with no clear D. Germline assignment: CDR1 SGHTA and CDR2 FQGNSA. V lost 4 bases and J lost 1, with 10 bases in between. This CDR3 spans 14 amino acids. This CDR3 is CASSSDGVNYGYTF. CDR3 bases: TGTGCCAGCAGCTCGGACGGAGTTAACTATGGCTACACCTTC.